This T cell receptor beta chain comes out of a study of blood T cell repertoires in COVID-19. As for the study in general: T cells, B-cell-depleted T cells, or PBMCs provided the cDNA or gDNA that served as material.

The repertoire was sequenced with immunoSEQ multiplex PCR; TCRdb's copy has only in-frame clones and lacks some. This table holds around 92,000 clones, nearly 85% found once. Deletions cut 4 bases from V and 3 bases from J, with 7 bases between. Germline V CDR1 and CDR2: SGHRS, YFSETQ. The CDR3 consists of 12 residues. The sequence was obtained from a woman aged 80 or over with acute or convalescent COVID-19. The sequenced sample was peripheral blood. This sequence joins TRBV5-1 and TRBJ1-2; D is unresolved. The DNA for the CDR3 is TGCGCCAGCAGCGCGGGTCACTATGGCTACACCTTC. This encodes CASSAGHYGYTF.